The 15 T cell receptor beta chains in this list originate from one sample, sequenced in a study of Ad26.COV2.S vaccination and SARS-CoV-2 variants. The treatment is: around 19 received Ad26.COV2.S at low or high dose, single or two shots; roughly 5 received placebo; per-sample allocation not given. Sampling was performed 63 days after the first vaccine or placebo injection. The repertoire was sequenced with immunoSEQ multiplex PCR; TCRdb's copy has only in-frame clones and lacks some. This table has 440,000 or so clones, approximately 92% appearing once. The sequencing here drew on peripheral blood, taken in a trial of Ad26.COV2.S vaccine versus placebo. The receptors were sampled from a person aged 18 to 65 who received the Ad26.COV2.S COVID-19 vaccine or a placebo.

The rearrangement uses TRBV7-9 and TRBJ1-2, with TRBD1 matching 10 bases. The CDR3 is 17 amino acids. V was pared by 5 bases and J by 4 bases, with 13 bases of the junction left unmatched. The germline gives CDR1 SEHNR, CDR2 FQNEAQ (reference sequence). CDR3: CASSPITGTGDLYGYTF. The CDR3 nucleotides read TGTGCCAGCAGCCCAATAACCGGGACAGGGGACCTCTATGGCTACACCTTC.

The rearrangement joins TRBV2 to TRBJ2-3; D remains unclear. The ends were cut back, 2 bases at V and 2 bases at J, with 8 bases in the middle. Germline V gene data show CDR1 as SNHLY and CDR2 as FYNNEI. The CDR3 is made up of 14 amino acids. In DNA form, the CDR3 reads TGTGCCAGCAGTGAACAGGCCTACACAGATACGCAGTATTTT. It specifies CASSEQAYTDTQYF.

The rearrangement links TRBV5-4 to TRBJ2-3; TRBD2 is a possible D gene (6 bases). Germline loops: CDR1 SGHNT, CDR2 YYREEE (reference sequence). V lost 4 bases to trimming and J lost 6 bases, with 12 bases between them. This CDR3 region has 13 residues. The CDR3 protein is CASSKTSMDTQYF. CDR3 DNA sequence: TGTGCCAGCAGCAAGACTAGTATGGATACGCAGTATTTT.

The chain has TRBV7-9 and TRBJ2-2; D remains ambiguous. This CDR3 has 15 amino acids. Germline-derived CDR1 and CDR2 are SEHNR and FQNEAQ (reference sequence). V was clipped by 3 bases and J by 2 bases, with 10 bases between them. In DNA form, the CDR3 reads TGTGCCAGCAGCTTTGAAGGGATTAACACCGGGGAGCTGTTTTTT. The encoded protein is CASSFEGINTGELFF. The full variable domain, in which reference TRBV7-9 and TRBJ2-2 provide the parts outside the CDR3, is DTGVSQNPRHKITKRGQNVTFRCDPISEHNRLYWYRQTLGQGPEFLTYFQNEAQLEKSRLLSDRFSAERPKGSFSTLEIQRTEQGDSAMYLCASSFEGINTGELFFGEGSRLTVL.

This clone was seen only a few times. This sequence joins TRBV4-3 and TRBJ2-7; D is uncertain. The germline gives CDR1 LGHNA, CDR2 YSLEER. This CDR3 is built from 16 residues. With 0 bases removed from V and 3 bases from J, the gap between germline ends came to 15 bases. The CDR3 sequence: CASSQDEGPGHYEQYF. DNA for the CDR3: TGCGCCAGCAGCCAAGATGAAGGGCCAGGCCACTACGAGCAGTACTTC.

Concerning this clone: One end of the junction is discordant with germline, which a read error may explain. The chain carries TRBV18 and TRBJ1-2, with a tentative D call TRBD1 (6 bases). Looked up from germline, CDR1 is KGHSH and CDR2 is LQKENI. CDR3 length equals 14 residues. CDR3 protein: CASSPSIKSGGSTF. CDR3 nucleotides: TGTGCCAGCTCACCAAGTATAAAGAGCGGGGGCTCCACCTTC.

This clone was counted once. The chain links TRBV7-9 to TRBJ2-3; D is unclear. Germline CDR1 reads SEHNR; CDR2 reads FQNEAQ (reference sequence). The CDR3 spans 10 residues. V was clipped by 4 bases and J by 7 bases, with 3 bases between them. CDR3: CASSSYTQYF. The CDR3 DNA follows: TGTGCCAGCAGCTCCTATACGCAGTATTTT. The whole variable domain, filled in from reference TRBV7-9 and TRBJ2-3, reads DTGVSQNPRHKITKRGQNVTFRCDPISEHNRLYWYRQTLGQGPEFLTYFQNEAQLEKSRLLSDRFSAERPKGSFSTLEIQRTEQGDSAMYLCASSSYTQYFGPGTRLTVL.

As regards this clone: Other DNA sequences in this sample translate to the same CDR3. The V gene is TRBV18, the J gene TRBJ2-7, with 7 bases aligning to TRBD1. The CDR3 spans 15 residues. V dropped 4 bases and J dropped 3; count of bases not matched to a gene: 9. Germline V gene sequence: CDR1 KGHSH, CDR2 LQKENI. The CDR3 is CASSREGGSSYEQYF. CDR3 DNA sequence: TGTGCCAGCTCACGGGAAGGGGGCTCTAGCTACGAGCAGTACTTC.

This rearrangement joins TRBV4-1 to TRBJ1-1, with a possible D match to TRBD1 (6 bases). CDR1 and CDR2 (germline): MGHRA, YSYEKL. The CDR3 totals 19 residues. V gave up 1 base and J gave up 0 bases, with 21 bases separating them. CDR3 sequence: CASSQVLNRAFAVNTEAFF. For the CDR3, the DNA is TGCGCCAGCAGCCAAGTTTTAAACAGGGCTTTTGCAGTGAACACTGAAGCTTTCTTT.

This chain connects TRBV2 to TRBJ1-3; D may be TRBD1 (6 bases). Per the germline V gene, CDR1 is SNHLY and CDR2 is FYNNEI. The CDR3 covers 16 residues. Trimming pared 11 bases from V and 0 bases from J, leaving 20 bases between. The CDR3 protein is CAGRPVGQSSGNTIYF. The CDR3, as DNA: TGTGCCGGCCGCCCCGTTGGACAGTCCTCTGGAAACACCATATATTTT.

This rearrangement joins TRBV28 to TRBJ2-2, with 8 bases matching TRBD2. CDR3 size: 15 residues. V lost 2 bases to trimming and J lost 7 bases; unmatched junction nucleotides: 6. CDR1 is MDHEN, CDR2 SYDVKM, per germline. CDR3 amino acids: CASSLSGGGFGELFF. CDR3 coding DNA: TGTGCCAGCAGTTTAAGCGGGGGAGGGTTCGGGGAGCTGTTTTTT.

The CDR3 region is CASSAVQGRTEAFF. The CDR3 region has the DNA TGTGCCAGTAGTGCCGTACAGGGGAGGACTGAAGCTTTCTTT. The chain links TRBV19 to TRBJ1-1; 7 bases line up with TRBD1. The CDR3 has 14 residues. V shed 5 bases and J 5 bases; nucleotides not matched to a gene: 8. Germline V gene data show CDR1 as LNHDA and CDR2 as SQIVND (reference sequence).

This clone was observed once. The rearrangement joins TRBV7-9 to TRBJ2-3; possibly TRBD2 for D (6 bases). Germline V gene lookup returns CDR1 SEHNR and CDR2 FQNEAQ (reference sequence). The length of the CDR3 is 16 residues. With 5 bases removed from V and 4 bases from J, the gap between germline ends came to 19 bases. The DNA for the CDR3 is TGTGCCAGCAGCCAAGTAGCCAGAGGAGGGTCAGATACGCAGTATTTT. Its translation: CASSQVARGGSDTQYF.

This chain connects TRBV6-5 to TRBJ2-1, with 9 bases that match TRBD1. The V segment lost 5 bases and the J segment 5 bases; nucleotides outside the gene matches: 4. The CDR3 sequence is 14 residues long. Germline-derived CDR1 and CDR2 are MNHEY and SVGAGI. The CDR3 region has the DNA TGTGCCAGCAGTCTCGGGACAGGGAACAATGAGCAGTTCTTC. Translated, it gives CASSLGTGNNEQFF.

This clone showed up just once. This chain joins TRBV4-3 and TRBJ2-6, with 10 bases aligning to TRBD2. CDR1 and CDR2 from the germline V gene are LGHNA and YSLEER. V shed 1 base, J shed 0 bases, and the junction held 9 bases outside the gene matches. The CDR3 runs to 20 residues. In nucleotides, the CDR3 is TGCGCCAGCAGCCAAGGACCAACTAGCGGGGACTACTCTGGGGCCAACGTCCTGACTTTC. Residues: CASSQGPTSGDYSGANVLTF.